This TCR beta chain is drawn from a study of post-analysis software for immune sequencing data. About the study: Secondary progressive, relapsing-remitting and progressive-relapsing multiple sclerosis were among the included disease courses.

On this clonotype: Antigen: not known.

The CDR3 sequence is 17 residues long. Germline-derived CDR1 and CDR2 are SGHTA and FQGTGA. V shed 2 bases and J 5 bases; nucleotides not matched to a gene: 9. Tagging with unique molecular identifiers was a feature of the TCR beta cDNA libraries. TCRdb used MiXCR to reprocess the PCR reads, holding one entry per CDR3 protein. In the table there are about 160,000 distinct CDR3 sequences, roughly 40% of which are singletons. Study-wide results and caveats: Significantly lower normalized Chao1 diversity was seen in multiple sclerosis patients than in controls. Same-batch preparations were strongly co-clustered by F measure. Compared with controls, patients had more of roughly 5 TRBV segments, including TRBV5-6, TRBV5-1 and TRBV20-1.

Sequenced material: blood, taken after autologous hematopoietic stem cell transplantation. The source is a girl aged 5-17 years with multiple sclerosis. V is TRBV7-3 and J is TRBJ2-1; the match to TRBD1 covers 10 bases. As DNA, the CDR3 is TGTGCCAGCAGCTTATTCTCTGGGACAGGGGCGAACAATGAGCAGTTCTTC. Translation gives CASSLFSGTGANNEQFF. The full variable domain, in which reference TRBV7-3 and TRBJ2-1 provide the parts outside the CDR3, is GAGVSQTPSNKVTEKGKYVELRCDPISGHTALYWYRQSLGQGPEFLIYFQGTGAADDSGLPNDRFFAVRPEGSVSTLKIQRTERGDSAVYLCASSLFSGTGANNEQFFGPGTRLTVL.